Listed here are 6 T cell receptor beta chains from one sample, sequenced in a study of blood T cell repertoires in COVID-19 (dated by TCRdb to 2019 to 2021). The library was obtained by the immunoSEQ multiplex PCR assay. TCRdb took over this immuneACCESS table, retaining in-frame rearrangements with V and J assigned. Such tables are incomplete; in checked studies, under half of the missing clones stem from an unresolved V gene, and the remainder is unexplained. The sample table records about 480,000 clones; 85% to 90% of these occur just once. The ten largest clones capture 7.5% to 9.5% of the sample. Material: peripheral blood. The receptor source for this set is a woman aged 45-59 years with COVID-19, enrolled during active disease.

The genes are TRBV3-1 (or the pseudogene TRBV3-2) and TRBJ2-7; D unresolved. The germline CDR1 and CDR2 sequences are LGHDT and YNNKEL (reference sequence). This CDR3 is built from 11 residues. V gave up 5 bases and J gave up 5 bases, with 7 bases separating them. CDR3 residues: CASSAGDEQYF. DNA for the CDR3: TGTGCCAGCAGCGCCGGAGACGAGCAGTACTTC.

The rearrangement uses TRBV5-5 and TRBJ1-1; 8 nucleotides match TRBD1. Germline lookup yields CDR1 SGHKS and CDR2 YYEKEE (reference sequence). V dropped 3 bases and J dropped 3; count of bases not matched to a gene: 10. The CDR3 consists of 16 residues. The CDR3 spells CASSSLTGVVDTEAFF. CDR3 nucleotide sequence: TGTGCCAGCAGCTCCTTGACAGGGGTGGTGGACACTGAAGCTTTCTTT.

The genes are TRBV7-9 and TRBJ2-7; D perhaps matches TRBD1 (5 bases). V was shortened by 1 base and J by 5 bases, with 12 bases between the two germline ends. The CDR3 is made up of 14 amino acids. From germline, CDR1 is SEHNR and CDR2 FQNEAQ (reference sequence). Here the CDR3 DNA reads TGTGCCAGCAGCTTAGATCAGGGTTCCAACGAGCAGTACTTC. It encodes CASSLDQGSNEQYF. The full variable domain, with the rest looked up from reference TRBV7-9 and TRBJ2-7, is DTGVSQNPRHKITKRGQNVTFRCDPISEHNRLYWYRQTLGQGPEFLTYFQNEAQLEKSRLLSDRFSAERPKGSFSTLEIQRTEQGDSAMYLCASSLDQGSNEQYFGPGTRLTVT.

Comments on this clone: This same CDR3 is encoded by further DNA sequences in the sample. V is TRBV5-4 and J is TRBJ1-1; 7 bases are shared with TRBD1. There are 13 residues in the CDR3. V was pared by 4 bases and J by 4 bases, with 4 bases of the junction left unmatched. The V gene's germline CDR1 is SGHNT and CDR2 YYREEE (reference sequence). CDR3 nucleotides: TGTGCCAGCAGCCTTCAGGGGGGCACTGAAGCTTTCTTT. Its translation: CASSLQGGTEAFF.

The chain recombines TRBV27 with TRBJ1-1; no definite D call. V lost 4 bases and J lost 5, with 11 bases in between. This CDR3 spans 13 amino acids. Germline assignment: CDR1 MNHEY and CDR2 SMNVEV (reference sequence). CDR3 residues: CASSYRRTTEAFF. The CDR3 coding sequence is TGTGCCAGCAGTTACCGACGGACTACTGAAGCTTTCTTT.

The chain joins TRBV19 to TRBJ1-2, with TRBD1 identical over 9 bases. This CDR3 region has 15 residues. Germline values: CDR1 LNHDA, CDR2 SQIVND (reference sequence). The V and J ends lost 6 bases and 6 bases, in that order; junction bases with no gene match: 11. This chain's CDR3 is CASRVPGQGSDGYTF. The DNA for the CDR3 is TGTGCCAGTAGGGTCCCGGGACAGGGCAGTGATGGCTACACCTTC. Drawing the rest from reference TRBV19 and TRBJ1-2, the complete variable domain is DGGITQSPKYLFRKEGQNVTLSCEQNLNHDAMYWYRQDPGQGLRLIYYSQIVNDFQKGDIAEGYSVSREKKESFPLTVTSAQKNPTAFYLCASRVPGQGSDGYTFGSGTRLTVV.